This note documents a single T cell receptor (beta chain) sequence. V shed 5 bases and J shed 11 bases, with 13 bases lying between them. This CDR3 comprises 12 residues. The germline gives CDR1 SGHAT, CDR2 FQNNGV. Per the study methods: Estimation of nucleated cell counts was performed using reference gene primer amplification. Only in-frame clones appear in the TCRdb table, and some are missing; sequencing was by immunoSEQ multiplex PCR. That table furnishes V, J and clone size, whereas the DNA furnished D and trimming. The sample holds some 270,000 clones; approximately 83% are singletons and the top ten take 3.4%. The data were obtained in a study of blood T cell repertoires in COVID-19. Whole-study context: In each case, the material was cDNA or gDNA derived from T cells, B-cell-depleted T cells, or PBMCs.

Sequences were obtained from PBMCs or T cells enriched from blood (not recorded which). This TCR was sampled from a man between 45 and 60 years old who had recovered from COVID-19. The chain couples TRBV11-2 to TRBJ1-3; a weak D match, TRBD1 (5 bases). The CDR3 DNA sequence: TGTGCCAGCAGCCCAGTGGGGGGATCCATATATTTT. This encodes CASSPVGGSIYF.